Described below is a single T cell receptor (beta chain) sequence and its context. This CDR3 comprises 14 residues. Germline V CDR1 and CDR2: SEHNR, FQNEAQ (reference sequence). Trimming removed 5 bases from V and 5 bases from J, with 16 bases in between. The sample belongs to a study of control samples from healthy donors and cancer patients. TCRdb's table, derived via immunoSEQ multiplex PCR, lists solely in-frame clones and lacks some. The top ten clones hold more than 6% of a sample with 400,000 to 500,000 clones, around nine tenths of them seen once. This receptor was taken from a man in his forties or fifties with head and neck cancer. J is TRBJ2-7 and V is TRBV7-9, with D possibly being TRBD1 or TRBD2 (5 bases each). Material: PBMCs. CDR3 amino acids: CASSRGRDDNEQYF. The CDR3 DNA follows: TGTGCCAGCAGCCGAGGACGGGACGACAACGAGCAGTACTTC.